Sequencing of this T cell receptor beta chain was carried out in a study of Tregs in tolerant kidney transplant recipients. After removal of 5 bases from V and 2 bases from J, the junction contained 8 bases not matched to a gene. CDR1 is LNHDA and CDR2 is SQIVND in the germline V gene (reference sequence). The CDR3 loop spans 15 amino acids. Study-wide points: Few patients were studied, so findings need validation in larger groups. No direct test of biological reproducibility was done here.

Note on this clone: What it binds is unknown.

Data came from immunoSEQ multiplex PCR; TCRdb stores just in-frame clones and leaves some out. The table has 85,000 to 95,000 clones, roughly nine tenths seen once. Unstimulated regulatory T cells (CD4+CD25+CD127-), CD4+CD25- non-regulatory cells, CD4 and CD8 cells were FACS-sorted from thawed PBMCs. This receptor was identified in a human donor in good health. The J gene is TRBJ2-7, the V gene TRBV19, with 8 bases that match TRBD2. The sample consisted of CD8+ T cells from blood. CDR3 sequence (DNA): TGTGCCAGTAGTTCTGCGGCGGGAGGCACCTACGAGCAGTACTTC. Protein product: CASSSAAGGTYEQYF.